This T cell receptor (beta chain) was recovered during a study of blood T cell repertoires in COVID-19. On the study more broadly: COVID-19 samples from acute and convalescent phases originated in the United States, Italy and Spain. The cDNA or gDNA used as material had been derived from T cells, B-cell-depleted T cells, or PBMCs.

Trimming stripped 6 bases from V and 7 bases from J, with 23 bases between. The CDR3 runs 16 residues. Germline V CDR1 and CDR2: LNHDA, SQIVND (reference sequence). In the source study's methods: It was from reference gene primer amplification that nucleated cell counts were estimated. TCRdb's table, derived via immunoSEQ multiplex PCR, lists solely in-frame clones and lacks some. V and J calls and clone size are copied from that table; D and trimming were computed from the DNA. This sample has 250,000 or so clones; roughly 90% occur once, and the top ten carry 0.8%. Source material: peripheral blood. This chain joins TRBV19 and TRBJ2-3, with a possible D match to TRBD2 (7 bases). The clonotype originates from a woman between 25 and 40 years old with acute or convalescent COVID-19. CDR3 residues: CASSLPGGQPGNTQYF. CDR3 nucleotides: TGTGCCAGTAGCCTCCCCGGGGGGCAGCCTGGGAATACGCAGTATTTT. Full variable domain (missing parts from reference TRBV19 and TRBJ2-3): DGGITQSPKYLFRKEGQNVTLSCEQNLNHDAMYWYRQDPGQGLRLIYYSQIVNDFQKGDIAEGYSVSREKKESFPLTVTSAQKNPTAFYLCASSLPGGQPGNTQYFGPGTRLTVL.